Reported below is one T cell receptor (beta chain). The DNA ends 3 residues before the CDR3 does, and the rest of the CDR3 is filled in from the germline J gene. The CDR3 length is 15 residues. The V gene's germline CDR1 is LNHDA and CDR2 SQIVND (reference sequence). The data were obtained in a study of T cells in women clearing cervical HPV infection. Study-level information: Control women cleared a single incident HPV16 infection within 12 months.

Profiling relied on immunoSEQ multiplex PCR, and the TCRdb table lists in-frame clones only, not all of them. With roughly 30,000 clones in the sample, the ten largest clones hold around 3.2%. The genes are TRBV19 and TRBJ1-4; a possible D gene is TRBD1 (5 bases). This receptor was taken from a woman aged 18-70 years with a cervical HPV16 infection that either progressed to CIN3+ or cleared (not recorded which). The sequenced sample consisted of blood buffy coat. CDR3 residues: CASSPDSSGANVLFF. CDR3 bases read: TGTGCCAGTAGTCCCGACAGTTCTGGGGCCAACGTA.